The following is a T cell receptor beta chain sequence with its context. The antigen remains undetermined. Researchers reported that TCR beta cDNA libraries carried unique molecular identifiers. Between roughly 1 and 10 million T cells gave rise to roughly 0.5 million cDNA molecules. Each CDR3 protein is one row after TCRdb ran MiXCR on the PCR reads. The repertoire holds about 540,000 distinct CDR3 sequences, with around 31% as singletons. This entry is derived from a study of post-analysis software for immune sequencing data. Study background: Relapsing-remitting, secondary progressive and progressive-relapsing forms made up the multiple sclerosis disease courses.

This CDR3 is 15 amino acids long. V dropped 0 bases and J dropped 11 bases, with 19 bases sitting between them. Germline lookup yields CDR1 SGHTA and CDR2 FQGTGA. Overall study findings and caveats: When patients were compared with controls, roughly five TRBV segments were more frequent, TRBV5-6, TRBV5-1 and TRBV20-1 among them. Diversity measured as normalized Chao1 was significantly lower in multiple sclerosis patients than in controls.

The sample comprised blood. The chain couples TRBV7-3 to TRBJ2-5; D tentatively reads TRBD1 or TRBD2 (5 bases each). This clonotype was sampled from a girl aged 2 to 17 with multiple sclerosis. The CDR3 here is CASSLTGTTGGEQYF. The CDR3 bases are TGTGCCAGCAGCTTAACCGGGACGACTGGAGGTGAGCAGTACTTC.